Listed here is a single TCR beta chain. The antigen remains unidentified. This sample was taken from a study of shared clonotypes between healthy human individuals. Findings and limits, study-wide: Sampling included only blood; tissue repertoires likely differ.

The quantity of DNA used in unsorted PBMC replicate PCRs was 300 ng, corresponding to 30,000 to 35,000 T cell genomes. With ten immunoSEQ deep assay plates, unsorted PBMC DNA underwent sequencing. Libraries were prepared by immunoSEQ multiplex PCR; TCRdb keeps only in-frame clonotypes and omits some of them. The table records some 500,000 clones, 75% to 80% of them present only once. The germline V gene has CDR1 SGDLS and CDR2 YYNGEE. V was clipped by 6 bases and J by 4 bases, with 13 bases between them. The length of the CDR3 is 13 residues. The source of this sequence is a woman in her thirties or forties in good health. Some clones in this sample may be carry-over from other donors' samples. Material: PBMCs. The genes are TRBV9 and TRBJ1-2; tentative D call: TRBD1 (6 bases). The CDR3 loop reads CASTPQGPYGYTF. The CDR3 coding sequence is TGTGCCAGCACCCCCCAGGGGCCCTATGGCTACACCTTC.